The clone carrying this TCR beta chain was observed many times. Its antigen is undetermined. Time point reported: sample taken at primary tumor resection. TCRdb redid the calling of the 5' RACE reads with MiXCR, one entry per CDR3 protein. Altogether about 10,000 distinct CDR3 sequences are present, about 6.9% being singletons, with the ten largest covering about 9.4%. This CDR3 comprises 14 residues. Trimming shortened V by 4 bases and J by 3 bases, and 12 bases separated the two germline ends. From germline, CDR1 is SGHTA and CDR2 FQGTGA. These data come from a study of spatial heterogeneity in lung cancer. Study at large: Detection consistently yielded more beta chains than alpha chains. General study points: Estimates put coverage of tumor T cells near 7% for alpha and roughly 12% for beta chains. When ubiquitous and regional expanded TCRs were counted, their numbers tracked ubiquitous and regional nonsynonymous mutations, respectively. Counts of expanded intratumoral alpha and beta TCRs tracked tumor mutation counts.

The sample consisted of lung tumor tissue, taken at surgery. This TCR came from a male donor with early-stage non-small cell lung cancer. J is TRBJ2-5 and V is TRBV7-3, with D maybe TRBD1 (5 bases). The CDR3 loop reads CASSSKGREETQYF. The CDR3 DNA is TGTGCCAGCAGCTCTAAGGGCAGGGAAGAGACCCAGTACTTC.